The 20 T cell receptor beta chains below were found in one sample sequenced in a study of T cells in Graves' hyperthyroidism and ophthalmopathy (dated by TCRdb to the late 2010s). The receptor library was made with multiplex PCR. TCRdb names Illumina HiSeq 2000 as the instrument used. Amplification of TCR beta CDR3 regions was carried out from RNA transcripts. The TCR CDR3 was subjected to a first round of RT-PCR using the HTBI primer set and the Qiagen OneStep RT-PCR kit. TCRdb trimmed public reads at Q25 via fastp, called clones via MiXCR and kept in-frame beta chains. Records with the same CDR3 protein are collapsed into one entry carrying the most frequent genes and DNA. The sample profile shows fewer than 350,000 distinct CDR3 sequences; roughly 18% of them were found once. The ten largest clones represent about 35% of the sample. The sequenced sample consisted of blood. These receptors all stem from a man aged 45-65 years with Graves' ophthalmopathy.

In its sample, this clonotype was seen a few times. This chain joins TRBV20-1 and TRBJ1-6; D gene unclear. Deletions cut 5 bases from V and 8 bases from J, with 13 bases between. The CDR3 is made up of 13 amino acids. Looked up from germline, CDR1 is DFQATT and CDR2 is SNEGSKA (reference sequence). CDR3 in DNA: TGCAGTGCTGTTAGGACGGTAGATTCACCCCTCCACTTT. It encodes CSAVRTVDSPLHF.

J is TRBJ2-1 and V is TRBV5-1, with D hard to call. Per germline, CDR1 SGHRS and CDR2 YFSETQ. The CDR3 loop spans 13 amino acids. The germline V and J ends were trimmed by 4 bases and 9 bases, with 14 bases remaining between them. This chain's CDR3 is CASSPDPETEQFF. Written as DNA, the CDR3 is TGCGCCAGCAGCCCAGACCCCGAGACTGAGCAGTTCTTC.

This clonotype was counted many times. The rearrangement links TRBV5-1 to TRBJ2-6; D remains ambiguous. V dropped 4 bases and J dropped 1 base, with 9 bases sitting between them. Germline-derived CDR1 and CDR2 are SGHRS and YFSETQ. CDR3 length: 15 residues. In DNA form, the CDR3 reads TGCGCCAGCAGCAGGGAAGGATCTGGGGCCAACGTCCTGACTTTC. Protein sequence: CASSREGSGANVLTF.

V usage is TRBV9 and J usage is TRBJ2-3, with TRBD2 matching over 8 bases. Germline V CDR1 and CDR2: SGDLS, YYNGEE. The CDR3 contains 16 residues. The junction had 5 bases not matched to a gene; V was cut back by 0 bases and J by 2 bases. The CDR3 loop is CASSVDQRETTDTQYF. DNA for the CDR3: TGTGCCAGCAGCGTAGACCAGCGGGAGACCACAGATACGCAGTATTTT.

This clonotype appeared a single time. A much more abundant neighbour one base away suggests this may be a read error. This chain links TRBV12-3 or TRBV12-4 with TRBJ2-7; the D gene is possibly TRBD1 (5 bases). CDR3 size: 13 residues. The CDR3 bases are TGTGCCGGCAGCCCGCTGGGGCCCTACGAGCAGTACTTC. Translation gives CAGSPLGPYEQYF.

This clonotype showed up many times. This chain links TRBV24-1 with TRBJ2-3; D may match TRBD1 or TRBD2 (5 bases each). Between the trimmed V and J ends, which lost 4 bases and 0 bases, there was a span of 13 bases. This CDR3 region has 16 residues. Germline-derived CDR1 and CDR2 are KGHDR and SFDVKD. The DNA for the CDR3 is TGTGCCACCAGTGAGCCGGGACGAGCTAGCACAGATACGCAGTATTTT. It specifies CATSEPGRASTDTQYF.

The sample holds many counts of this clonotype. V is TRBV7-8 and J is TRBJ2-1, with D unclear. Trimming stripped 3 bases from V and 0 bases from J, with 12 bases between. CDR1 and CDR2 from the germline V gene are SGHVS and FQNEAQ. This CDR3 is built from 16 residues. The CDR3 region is CASSFMTRSSYNEQFF. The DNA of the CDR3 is TGTGCCAGCAGCTTTATGACCCGGAGCTCCTACAATGAGCAGTTCTTC.

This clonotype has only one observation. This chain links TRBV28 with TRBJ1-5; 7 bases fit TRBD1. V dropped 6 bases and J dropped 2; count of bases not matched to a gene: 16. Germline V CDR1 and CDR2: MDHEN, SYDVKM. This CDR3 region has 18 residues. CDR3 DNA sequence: TGTGCCAGCAGATCTGGGACAGAGATTTCTACTGGCAATCAGCCCCAGCATTTT. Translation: CASRSGTEISTGNQPQHF. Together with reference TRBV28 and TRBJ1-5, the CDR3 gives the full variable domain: DVKVTQSSRYLVKRTGEKVFLECVQDMDHENMFWYRQDPGLGLRLIYFSYDVKMKEKGDIPEGYSVSREKKERFSLILESASTNQTSMYLCASRSGTEISTGNQPQHFGDGTRLSIL.

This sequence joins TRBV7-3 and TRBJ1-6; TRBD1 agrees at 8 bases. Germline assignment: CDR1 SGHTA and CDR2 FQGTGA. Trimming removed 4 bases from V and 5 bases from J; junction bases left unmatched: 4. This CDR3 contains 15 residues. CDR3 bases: TGTGCCAGCAGCTCGACAGGGGCTAATAATTCACCCCTCCACTTT. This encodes CASSSTGANNSPLHF.

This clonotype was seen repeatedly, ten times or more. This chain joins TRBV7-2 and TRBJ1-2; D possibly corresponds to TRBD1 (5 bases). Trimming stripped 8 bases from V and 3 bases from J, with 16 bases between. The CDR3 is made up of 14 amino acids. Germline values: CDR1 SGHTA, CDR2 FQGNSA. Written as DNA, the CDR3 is TGTGCCAGCGTTCAAGGCAGGGTTGACTATGGCTACACCTTC. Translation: CASVQGRVDYGYTF.

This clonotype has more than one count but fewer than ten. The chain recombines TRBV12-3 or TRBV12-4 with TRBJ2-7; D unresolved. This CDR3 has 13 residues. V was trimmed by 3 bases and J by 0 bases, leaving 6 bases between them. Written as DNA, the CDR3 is TGTGCCAGCAGTTTCTACGGCTCCTACGAGCAGTACTTC. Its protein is CASSFYGSYEQYF.

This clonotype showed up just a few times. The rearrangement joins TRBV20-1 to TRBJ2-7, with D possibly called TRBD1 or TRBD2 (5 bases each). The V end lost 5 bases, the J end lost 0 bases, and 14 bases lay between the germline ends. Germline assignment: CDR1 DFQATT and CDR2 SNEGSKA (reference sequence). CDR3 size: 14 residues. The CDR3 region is CSAYSGTNSYEQYF. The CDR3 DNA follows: TGCAGTGCTTACTCCGGGACCAACTCCTACGAGCAGTACTTC.

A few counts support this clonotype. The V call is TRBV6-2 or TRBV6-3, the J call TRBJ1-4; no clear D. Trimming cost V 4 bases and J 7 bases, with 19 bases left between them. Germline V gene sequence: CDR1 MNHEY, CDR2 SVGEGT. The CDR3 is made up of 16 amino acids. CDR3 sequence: CASSSSTTGSGEKLFF. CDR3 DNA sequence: TGTGCCAGCAGTTCCTCCACGACGGGTTCAGGTGAAAAACTGTTTTTT.

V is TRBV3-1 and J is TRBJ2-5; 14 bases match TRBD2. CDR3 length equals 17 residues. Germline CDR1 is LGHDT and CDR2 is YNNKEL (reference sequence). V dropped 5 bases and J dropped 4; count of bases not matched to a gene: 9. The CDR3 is CASSARLAGGPGETQYF. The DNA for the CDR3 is TGTGCCAGCAGCGCGCGACTAGCGGGAGGGCCGGGAGAGACCCAGTACTTC.

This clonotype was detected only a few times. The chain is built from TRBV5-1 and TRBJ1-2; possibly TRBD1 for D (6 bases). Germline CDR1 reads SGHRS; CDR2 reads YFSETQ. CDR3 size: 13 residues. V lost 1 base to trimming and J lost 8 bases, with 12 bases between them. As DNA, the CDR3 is TGCGCCAGCAGCTTGACAGGGCCTATCGGCTACACCTTC. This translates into CASSLTGPIGYTF.

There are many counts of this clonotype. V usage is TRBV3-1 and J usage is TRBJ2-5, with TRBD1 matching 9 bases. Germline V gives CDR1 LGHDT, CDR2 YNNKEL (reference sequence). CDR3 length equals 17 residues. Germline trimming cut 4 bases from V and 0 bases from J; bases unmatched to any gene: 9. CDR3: CASSPRTGAMYQETQYF. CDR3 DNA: TGTGCCAGCAGCCCCCGGACAGGGGCAATGTACCAAGAGACCCAGTACTTC.

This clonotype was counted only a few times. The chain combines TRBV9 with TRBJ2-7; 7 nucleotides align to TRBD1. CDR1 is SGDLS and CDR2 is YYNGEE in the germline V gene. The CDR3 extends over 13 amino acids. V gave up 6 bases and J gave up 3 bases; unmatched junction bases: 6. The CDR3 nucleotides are TGTGCCAGCAACCGACAGGGAGACTACGAGCAGTACTTC. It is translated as CASNRQGDYEQYF.

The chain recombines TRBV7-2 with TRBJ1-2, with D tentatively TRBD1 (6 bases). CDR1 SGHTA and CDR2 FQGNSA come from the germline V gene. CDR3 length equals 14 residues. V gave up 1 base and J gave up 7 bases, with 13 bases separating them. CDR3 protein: CASSLGAGEFGYTF. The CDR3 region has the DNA TGTGCCAGCAGCTTAGGGGCAGGGGAATTTGGCTACACCTTC.

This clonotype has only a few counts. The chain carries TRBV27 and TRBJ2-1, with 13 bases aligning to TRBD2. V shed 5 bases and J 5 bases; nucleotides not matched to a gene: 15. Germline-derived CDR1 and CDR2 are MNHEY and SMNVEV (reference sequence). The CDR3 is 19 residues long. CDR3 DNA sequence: TGTGCCAGCAGTCAGCCAGACATACTAGCGGGAGGGGTTAACAATGAGCAGTTCTTC. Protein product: CASSQPDILAGGVNNEQFF.

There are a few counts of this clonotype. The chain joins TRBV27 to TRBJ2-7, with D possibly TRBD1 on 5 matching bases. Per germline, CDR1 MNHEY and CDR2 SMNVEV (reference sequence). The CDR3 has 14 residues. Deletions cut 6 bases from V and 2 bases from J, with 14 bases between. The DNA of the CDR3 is TGTGCCAGCAGCATGACAGTAGATGCCTACGAGCAGTACTTC. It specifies CASSMTVDAYEQYF.